The present TCR beta chain was sequenced within a study of T cells in Graves' hyperthyroidism and ophthalmopathy. Study-wide results and limits: Expanded thyroid clonotypes (above 0.001) were mostly also found in blood. In validation, the model predicted ophthalmopathy. These predictions came a median roughly six months before onset.

The CDR3 runs to 17 residues. Germline CDR1 is SGHTA and CDR2 is FQGNSA. The ends were cut back, 1 base at V and 5 bases at J, with 15 bases in the middle. Researchers amplified the TCR beta CDR3 regions from RNA transcripts. In the first-round RT-PCR of the TCR CDR3, the HTBI primer set was used. TCRdb redid the calling of the multiplex PCR reads with MiXCR, one entry per CDR3 protein. The table includes 550,000 to 800,000 distinct CDR3 sequences, 15% to 20% detected once. Stability of Graves' hyperthyroidism was defined as absent ophthalmopathy progression within 18 months. This clonotype was observed a few times. Antigen specificity is unknown.

This TCR came from a man aged 50 or older with Graves' hyperthyroidism. The V gene is TRBV7-2, the J gene TRBJ1-6, with unresolved D. Sample: blood. The CDR3 bases are TGTGCCAGCAGCTTAGACTGGAGGGATAAGGATAATTCACCCCTCCACTTT. Protein: CASSLDWRDKDNSPLHF. The full variable domain, rest sourced from reference TRBV7-2 and TRBJ1-6, is GAGVSQSPSNKVTEKGKDVELRCDPISGHTALYWYRQSLGQGLEFLIYFQGNSAPDKSGLPSDRFSAERTGGSVSTLTIQRTQQEDSAVYLCASSLDWRDKDNSPLHFGNGTRLTVT.